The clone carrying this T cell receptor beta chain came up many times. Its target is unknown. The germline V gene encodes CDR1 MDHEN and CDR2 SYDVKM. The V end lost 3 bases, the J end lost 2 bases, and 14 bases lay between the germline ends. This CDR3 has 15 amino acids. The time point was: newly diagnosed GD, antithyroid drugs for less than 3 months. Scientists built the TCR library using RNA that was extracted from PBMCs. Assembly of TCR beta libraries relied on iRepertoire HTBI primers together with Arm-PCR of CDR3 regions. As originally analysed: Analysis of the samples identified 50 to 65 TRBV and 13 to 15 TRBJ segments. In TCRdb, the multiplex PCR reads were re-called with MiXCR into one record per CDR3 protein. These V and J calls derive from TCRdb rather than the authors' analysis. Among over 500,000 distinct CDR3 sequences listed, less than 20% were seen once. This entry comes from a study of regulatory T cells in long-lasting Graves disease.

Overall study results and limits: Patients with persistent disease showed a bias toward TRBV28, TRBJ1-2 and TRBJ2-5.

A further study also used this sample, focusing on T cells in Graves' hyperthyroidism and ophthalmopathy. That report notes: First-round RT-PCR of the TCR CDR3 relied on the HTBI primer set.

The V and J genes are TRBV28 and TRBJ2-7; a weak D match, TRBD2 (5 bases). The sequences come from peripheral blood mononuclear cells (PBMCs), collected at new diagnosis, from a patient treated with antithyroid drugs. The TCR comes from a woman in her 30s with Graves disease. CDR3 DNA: TGTGCCAGCAGTTTTCGGGGAAACGTGCCCTACGAGCAGTACTTC. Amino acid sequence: CASSFRGNVPYEQYF.